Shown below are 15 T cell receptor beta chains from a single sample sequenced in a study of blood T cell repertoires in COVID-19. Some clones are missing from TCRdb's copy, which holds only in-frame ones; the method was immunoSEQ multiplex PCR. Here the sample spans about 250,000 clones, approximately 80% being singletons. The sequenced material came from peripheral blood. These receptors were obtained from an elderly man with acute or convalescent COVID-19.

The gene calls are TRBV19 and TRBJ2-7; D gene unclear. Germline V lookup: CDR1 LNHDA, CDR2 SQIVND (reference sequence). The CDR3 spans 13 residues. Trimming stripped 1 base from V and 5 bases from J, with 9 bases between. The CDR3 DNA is TGTGCCAGTAGTATAGCTCAGGCCCACGAGCAGTACTTC. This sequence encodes CASSIAQAHEQYF.

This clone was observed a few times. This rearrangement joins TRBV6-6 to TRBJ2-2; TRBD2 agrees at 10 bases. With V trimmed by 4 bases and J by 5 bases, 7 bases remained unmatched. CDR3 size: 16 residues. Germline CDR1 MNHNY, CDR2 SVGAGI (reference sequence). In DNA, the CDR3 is TGTGCCAGCAGTTTTGGACTAGCGGAGCGTACCGGGGAGCTGTTTTTT. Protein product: CASSFGLAERTGELFF.

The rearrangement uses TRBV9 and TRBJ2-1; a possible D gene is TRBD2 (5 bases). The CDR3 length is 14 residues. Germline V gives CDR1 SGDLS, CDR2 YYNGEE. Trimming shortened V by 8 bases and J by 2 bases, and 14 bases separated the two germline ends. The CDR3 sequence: CASGPAGAYNEQFF. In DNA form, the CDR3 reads TGTGCCAGTGGGCCGGCGGGCGCCTACAATGAGCAGTTCTTC.

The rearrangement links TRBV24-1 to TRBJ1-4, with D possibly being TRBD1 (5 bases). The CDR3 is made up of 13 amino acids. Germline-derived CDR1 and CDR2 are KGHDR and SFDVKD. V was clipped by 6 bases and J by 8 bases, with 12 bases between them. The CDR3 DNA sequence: TGTGCCACCAGTCCAGGGTGGAAGGAAAAACTGTTTTTT. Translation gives CATSPGWKEKLFF.

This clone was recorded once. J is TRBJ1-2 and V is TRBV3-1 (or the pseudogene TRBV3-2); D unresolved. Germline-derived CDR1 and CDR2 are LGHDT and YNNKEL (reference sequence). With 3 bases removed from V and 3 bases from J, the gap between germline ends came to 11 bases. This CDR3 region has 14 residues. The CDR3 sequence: CASSHLASHYGYTF. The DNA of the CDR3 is TGTGCCAGCAGCCATCTGGCTTCTCACTATGGCTACACCTTC.

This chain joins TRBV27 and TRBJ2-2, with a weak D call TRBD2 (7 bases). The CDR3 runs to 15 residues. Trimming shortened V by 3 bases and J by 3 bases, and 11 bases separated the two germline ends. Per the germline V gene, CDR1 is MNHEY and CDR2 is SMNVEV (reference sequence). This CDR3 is CASSFGGAYTGELFF. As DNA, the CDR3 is TGTGCCAGCAGTTTTGGGGGGGCCTACACCGGGGAGCTGTTTTTT.

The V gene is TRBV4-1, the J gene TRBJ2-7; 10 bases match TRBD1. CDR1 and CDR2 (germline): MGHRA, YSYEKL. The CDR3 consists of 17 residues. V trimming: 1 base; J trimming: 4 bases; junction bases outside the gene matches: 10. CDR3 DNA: TGCGCCAGCAGCCAAGGGTGGGACAGGGGTGTTCCGTACGAGCAGTACTTC. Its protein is CASSQGWDRGVPYEQYF.

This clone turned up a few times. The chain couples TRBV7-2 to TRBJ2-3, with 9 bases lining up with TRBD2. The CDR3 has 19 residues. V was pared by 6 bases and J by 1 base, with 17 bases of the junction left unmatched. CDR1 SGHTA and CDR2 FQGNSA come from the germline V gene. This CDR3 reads CASSFSRGVAGARTDTQYF. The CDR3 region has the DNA TGTGCCAGCAGTTTCTCCCGGGGGGTAGCGGGGGCACGCACAGATACGCAGTATTTT.

The CDR3 DNA reads TGTGCCAGCAGCTTAGCTAGGGGACAGTGGACTGAAGCTTTCTTT. This codes for CASSLARGQWTEAFF. The chain carries TRBV7-9 and TRBJ1-1; TRBD1 agrees at 7 bases. The CDR3 sequence is 15 residues long. CDR1 is SEHNR and CDR2 is FQNEAQ in the germline V gene (reference sequence). With 0 bases clipped from V and 5 bases from J, the junction kept 6 bases outside the gene matches.

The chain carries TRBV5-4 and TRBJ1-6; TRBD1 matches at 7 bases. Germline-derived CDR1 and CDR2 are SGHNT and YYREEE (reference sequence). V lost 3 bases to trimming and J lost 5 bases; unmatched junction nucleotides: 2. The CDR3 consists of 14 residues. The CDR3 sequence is CASSSGTDNSPLHF. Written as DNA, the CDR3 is TGTGCCAGCAGCTCCGGGACAGATAATTCACCCCTCCACTTT.

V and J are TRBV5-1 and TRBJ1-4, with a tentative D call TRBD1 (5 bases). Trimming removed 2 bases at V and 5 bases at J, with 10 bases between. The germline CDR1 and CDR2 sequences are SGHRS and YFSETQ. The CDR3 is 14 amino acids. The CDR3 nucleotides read TGCGCCAGCAGCTTAGGAGGGGTAAATGAAAAACTGTTTTTT. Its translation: CASSLGGVNEKLFF.

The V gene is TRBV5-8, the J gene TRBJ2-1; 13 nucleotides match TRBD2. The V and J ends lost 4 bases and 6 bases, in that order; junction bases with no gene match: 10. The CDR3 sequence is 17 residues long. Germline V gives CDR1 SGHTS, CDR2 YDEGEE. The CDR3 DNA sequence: TGTGCCAGCAGCATACACAAGACTAGCGGGGGGATCAATGAGCAGTTCTTC. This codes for CASSIHKTSGGINEQFF.

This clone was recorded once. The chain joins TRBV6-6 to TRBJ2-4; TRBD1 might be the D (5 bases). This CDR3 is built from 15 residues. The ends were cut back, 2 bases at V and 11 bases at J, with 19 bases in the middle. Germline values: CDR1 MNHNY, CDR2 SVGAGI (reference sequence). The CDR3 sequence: CASSYTSGAFWVQYF. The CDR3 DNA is TGTGCCAGCAGTTACACCAGTGGGGCCTTCTGGGTTCAGTACTTC.

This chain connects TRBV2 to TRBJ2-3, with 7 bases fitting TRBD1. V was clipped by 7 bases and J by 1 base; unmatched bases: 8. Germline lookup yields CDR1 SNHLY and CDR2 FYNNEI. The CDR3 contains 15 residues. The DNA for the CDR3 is TGTGCCAGCATCGGGACAGACGATGGCACAGATACGCAGTATTTT. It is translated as CASIGTDDGTDTQYF.

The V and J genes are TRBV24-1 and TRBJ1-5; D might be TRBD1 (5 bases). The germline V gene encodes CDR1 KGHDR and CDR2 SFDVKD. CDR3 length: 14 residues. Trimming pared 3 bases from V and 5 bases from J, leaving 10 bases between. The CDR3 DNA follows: TGTGCCACCAGTGATCGCGGACACGATCAGCCCCAGCATTTT. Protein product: CATSDRGHDQPQHF.